Below, 5 T cell receptor beta chains from the same sample are listed, as sequenced in a study of OX40 agonist ivuxolimab in advanced cancers. The data were produced by immunoSEQ multiplex PCR, yet TCRdb's version contains in-frame clones alone and is incomplete. The table shows some 70,000 clones, with approximately 83% occurring only once. The sequenced sample was CD4+ or CD8+ T cells sorted from blood, obtained in a trial of the OX40 agonist ivuxolimab. The receptor source for this set is an adult with an advanced solid tumor such as melanoma, head and neck, liver or kidney cancer.

This sequence joins TRBV7-2 and TRBJ2-7; 7 bases line up with TRBD1. CDR1 and CDR2 (germline): SGHTA, FQGNSA. The CDR3 has 13 residues. J was trimmed by 4 bases and V by 4 bases; bases with no gene match: 4. The DNA for the CDR3 is TGTGCCAGCAGCTCATCACAGGGGTACGAGCAGTACTTC. This translates into CASSSSQGYEQYF. Drawing the rest from reference TRBV7-2 and TRBJ2-7, the complete variable domain is GAGVSQSPSNKVTEKGKDVELRCDPISGHTALYWYRQSLGQGLEFLIYFQGNSAPDKSGLPSDRFSAERTGGSVSTLTIQRTQQEDSAVYLCASSSSQGYEQYFGPGTRLTVT.

V is TRBV4-2 and J is TRBJ2-3; 10 bases are a match to TRBD2. CDR1 and CDR2 (germline): LGHNA, YNFKEQ. The CDR3 has 19 amino acids. Trimming took 0 bases from V and 5 from J; bases not matched to a gene: 14. The chain's CDR3 is CASSQERGVAGGGIDTQYF. DNA of the CDR3: TGTGCCAGCAGCCAAGAACGTGGGGTAGCGGGGGGTGGTATAGATACGCAGTATTTT.

This chain links TRBV6-5 with TRBJ1-2; a weak D match, TRBD1 (5 bases). The CDR3 spans 11 residues. V lost 8 bases and J lost 11, with 15 bases in between. In germline, CDR1 is MNHEY, CDR2 SVGAGI. DNA for the CDR3: TGTGCCAGCCTGGGGGTGGAGGCATACACCTTC. It is translated as CASLGVEAYTF.

This clone was detected a few times. The chain uses TRBV7-2 and TRBJ1-2; D not certain. Germline CDR1 and CDR2: SGHTA and FQGNSA. V gave up 1 base and J gave up 8 bases, with 14 bases separating them. This CDR3 spans 14 amino acids. Written as DNA, the CDR3 is TGTGCCAGCAGCTTAGGGCCGAGCGCCGGGGGCTACACCTTC. This codes for CASSLGPSAGGYTF. Looking up the rest from reference TRBV7-2 and TRBJ1-2 gives the full variable domain: GAGVSQSPSNKVTEKGKDVELRCDPISGHTALYWYRQSLGQGLEFLIYFQGNSAPDKSGLPSDRFSAERTGGSVSTLTIQRTQQEDSAVYLCASSLGPSAGGYTFGSGTRLTVV.

The chain employs TRBV5-1 and TRBJ2-7; unclear D gene. Trimming stripped 0 bases from V and 2 bases from J, with 18 bases between. The CDR3 spans 17 residues. Germline values: CDR1 SGHRS, CDR2 YFSETQ. The CDR3 region is CASSLDGPSGLTYEQYF. Here the CDR3 DNA reads TGCGCCAGCAGCTTGGACGGACCGTCCGGGCTAACCTACGAGCAGTACTTC. The whole variable domain, remainder taken from reference TRBV5-1 and TRBJ2-7, is KAGVTQTPRYLIKTRGQQVTLSCSPISGHRSVSWYQQTPGQGLQFLFEYFSETQRNKGNFPGRFSGRQFSNSRSEMNVSTLELGDSALYLCASSLDGPSGLTYEQYFGPGTRLTVT.